This record looks at one TCR beta chain sequence and its context. Its antigen target is currently unknown. The input lacks base qualities; no much larger clone sits a single base away. The sample originates from a study of beta chain features in type 1 diabetes (dated by TCRdb to the late 2010s). Regarding the study in general: Patients and healthy donors did not differ in mean age, gender distribution, total cell number or subset yield. In the study, recently diagnosed type 1 diabetes patients and matched healthy donors were compared on the TCRB repertoires of their sorted circulating CD4+ T cell subsets. A total of roughly 98,000,000 sorted cells were examined across all samples, and RNA yield correlated strongly with the number of cells per subset. Regulatory and stem cell-like memory subsets were isolated from only 8 patients and roughly eight healthy donors, whereas naive and central memory subsets came from all 28 donors.

All of the isolated RNA was reverse transcribed with the High Capacity cDNA Reverse Transcription Kit, so expressed TCRB transcripts were sequenced. Deep immunoSEQ sequencing was performed on naive, central memory and regulatory T cell samples, with an average of roughly 3.3 million total reads per sample. Sorted cells were lysed in RLT buffer and RNA was extracted with DNase-treated RNeasy Micro or Mini kits, depending on cell number. To prevent cross-contamination, every cell subset was processed on its own, while patient and healthy donor samples were processed together. Using the immunoSEQ multiplex PCR, TCRB sequences were amplified from cDNA into 87-bp fragments spanning the CDR3 region. Sequencing of the amplicons was done on the Illumina HiSeq platform. On the study's bioinformatics: Synthetic template baselines were used to correct PCR bias computationally, reads within Hamming distance 2 were collapsed together, and singletons that could not be merged were discarded. By aligning reads against IMGT, V, D and J genes, CDR3 length, and insertions or deletions at six rearrangement sites were assigned. Within each subset, clonotype counts were normalized to sorted cell number, and only after that were true diversity and Gini coefficients computed with the tcR R package. Repertoire sharing was quantified using the overlap coefficient calculated on TCRB nucleotide sequences. Out-of-frame TCRB sequences from naive cells were analyzed as a proxy for the pre-selection repertoire. Imported from immuneACCESS, the table was reduced by TCRdb to in-frame sequences with V and J called. These copies leave out some clones; in studies compared against another copy, an unresolved V gene accounts for under half, and the cause of the remainder is not known. The V and J calls and clone size were taken over from that table, and D and trimming were inferred from the DNA. This sample comprises fewer than 250,000 clones, more than 65% of them detected only once. The ten largest clones take up approximately 0.053% of the sample.

Results the study describes overall, beyond this receptor: Because cDNA was sequenced instead of genomic DNA, highly expressing activated cells could be over-represented, though the groups showed no difference in activation or CD3 levels. In all four CD4+ subsets, TCRB CDR3 length was moderately but significantly shorter in type 1 diabetes patients. Because the HLA sub-analyses included only small numbers of individuals, any influence of HLA type on TCRB rearrangement was left unresolved. The naive, central memory and regulatory TCRB repertoires appeared to resemble one another more closely among patients than among healthy donors. Shorter templates might have been favored by PCR, but patient and control samples were amplified and corrected together, so both groups would have been affected equally by any skew. At VDJ recombination sites, type 1 diabetes patients had fewer insertions and more deleted nucleotides, which implies abnormalities in thymic rearrangement.

Each donor gave one peripheral blood draw, averaging approximately 0.12 L, which was collected into heparinised tubes. A BD FACSAria II was used to sort naive, central memory, regulatory and stem cell-like memory CD4+ T cells with a panel that included CD45RO, CCR7, CD25, CD127, CD95 and CD27. Every sorted population had a purity above 95%. Right away, PBMCs were isolated by Lymphoprep density gradient centrifugation and were stained directly, with no culture step. So that batch effects would be minimized, each experiment stained and sorted samples in pairs, pairing one healthy donor with one patient. Looking up the germline V gene (reference sequence) yields CDR1 GTSNPN and CDR2 SVGIG. The CDR3 holds 14 amino acids from the cysteine to the phenylalanine. Just the 42-base CDR3 DNA is kept, in frame starting at base 1. Trimming costs V 3 bases and J 2 bases, and their ends lie 13 bases apart.

The sequenced sample consisted of naive CD4+ T cells from blood. The cell subset or site label here, explained by the study, means: true naive CD4+ T cells. The chain employs TRBV30 and TRBJ1-2; the D gene cannot be named for sure. The TCR originated in a man aged 25-45 years in good health. At the DNA level, the sequence is TGTGCCTGGAGCCCCCCCTCGGGGAACTATGGCTACACCTTC. Its protein reads: CAWSPPSGNYGYTF.